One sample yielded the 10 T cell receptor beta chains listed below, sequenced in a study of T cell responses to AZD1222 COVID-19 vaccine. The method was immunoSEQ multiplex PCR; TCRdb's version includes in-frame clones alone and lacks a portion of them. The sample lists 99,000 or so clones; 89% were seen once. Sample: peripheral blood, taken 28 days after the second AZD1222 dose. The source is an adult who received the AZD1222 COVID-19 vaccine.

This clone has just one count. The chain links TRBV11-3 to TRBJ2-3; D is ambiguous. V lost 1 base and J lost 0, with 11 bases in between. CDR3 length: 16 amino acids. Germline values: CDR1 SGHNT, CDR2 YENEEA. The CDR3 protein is CASSLGTEPSTDTQYF. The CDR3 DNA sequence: TGTGCCAGCAGCTTAGGAACAGAGCCTAGCACAGATACGCAGTATTTT.

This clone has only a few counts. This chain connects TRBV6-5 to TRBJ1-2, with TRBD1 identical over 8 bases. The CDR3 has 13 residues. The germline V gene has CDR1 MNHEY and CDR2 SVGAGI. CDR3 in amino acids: CATGQATNYGYTF. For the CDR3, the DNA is TGTGCGACGGGACAGGCTACTAACTATGGCTACACCTTC.

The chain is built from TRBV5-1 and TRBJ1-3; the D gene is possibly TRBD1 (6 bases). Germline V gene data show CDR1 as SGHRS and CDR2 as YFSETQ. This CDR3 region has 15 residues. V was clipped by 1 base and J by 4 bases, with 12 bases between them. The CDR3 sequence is CASSLSGALGNTIYF. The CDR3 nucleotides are TGCGCCAGCAGCTTGTCAGGGGCCCTCGGAAACACCATATATTTT.

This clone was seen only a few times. For the CDR3, the DNA is TGTGCCAGCAGTTTGGGGGGGTCGGGTGGCTACACCTTC. Protein product: CASSLGGSGGYTF. J is TRBJ1-2 and V is TRBV28, with a tentative D call TRBD1 (5 bases). CDR1 MDHEN and CDR2 SYDVKM come from the germline V gene. CDR3 size: 13 residues. Trimming removed 3 bases from V and 7 bases from J, with 12 bases in between.

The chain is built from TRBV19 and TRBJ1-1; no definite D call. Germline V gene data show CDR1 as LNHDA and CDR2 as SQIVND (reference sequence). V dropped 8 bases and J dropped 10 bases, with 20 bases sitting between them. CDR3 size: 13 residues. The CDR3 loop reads CASPPQNGRGAFF. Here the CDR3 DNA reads TGTGCCAGTCCACCCCAGAACGGACGTGGAGCTTTCTTT.

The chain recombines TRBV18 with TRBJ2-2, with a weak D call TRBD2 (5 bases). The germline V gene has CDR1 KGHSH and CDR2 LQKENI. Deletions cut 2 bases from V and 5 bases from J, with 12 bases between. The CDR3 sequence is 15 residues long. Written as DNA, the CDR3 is TGTGCCAGCTCACCAGGCAGGCGAGGGACCGGGGAGCTGTTTTTT. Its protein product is CASSPGRRGTGELFF. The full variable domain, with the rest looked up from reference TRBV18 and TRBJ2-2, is NAGVMQNPRHLVRRRGQEARLRCSPMKGHSHVYWYRQLPEEGLKFMVYLQKENIIDESGMPKERFSAEFPKEGPSILRIQQVVRGDSAAYFCASSPGRRGTGELFFGEGSRLTVL.

The CDR3 loop is CASSEALWTGAGYTF. The CDR3 DNA reads TGTGCCAGCAGTGAAGCGCTATGGACAGGAGCTGGCTACACCTTC. The chain has TRBV6-1 and TRBJ1-2; 7 nucleotides agree with TRBD1. Germline V CDR1 and CDR2: MNHNS, SASEGT. V dropped 0 bases and J dropped 7; count of bases not matched to a gene: 8. There are 15 residues in the CDR3.

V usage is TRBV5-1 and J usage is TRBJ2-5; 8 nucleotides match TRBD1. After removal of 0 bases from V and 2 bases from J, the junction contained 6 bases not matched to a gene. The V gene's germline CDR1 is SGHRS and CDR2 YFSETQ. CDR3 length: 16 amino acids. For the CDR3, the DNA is TGCGCCAGCAGCTTGGAGGGGACAGGCCGGCAAGAGACCCAGTACTTC. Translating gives CASSLEGTGRQETQYF.

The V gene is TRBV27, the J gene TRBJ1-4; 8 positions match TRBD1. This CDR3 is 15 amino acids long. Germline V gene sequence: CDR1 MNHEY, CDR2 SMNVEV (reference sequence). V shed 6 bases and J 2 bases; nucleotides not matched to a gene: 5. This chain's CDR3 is CASSQGASTNEKLFF. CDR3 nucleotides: TGTGCCAGCAGCCAGGGGGCAAGCACTAATGAAAAACTGTTTTTT. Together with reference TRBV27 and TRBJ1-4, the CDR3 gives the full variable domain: EAQVTQNPRYLITVTGKKLTVTCSQNMNHEYMSWYRQDPGLGLRQIYYSMNVEVTDKGDVPEGYKVSRKEKRNFPLILESPSPNQTSLYFCASSQGASTNEKLFFGSGTQLSVL.

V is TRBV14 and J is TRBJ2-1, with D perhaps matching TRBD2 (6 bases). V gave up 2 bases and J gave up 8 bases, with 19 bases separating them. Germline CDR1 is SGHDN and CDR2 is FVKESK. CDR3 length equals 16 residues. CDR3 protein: CASSQKGTGGTYEQFF. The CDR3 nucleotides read TGTGCCAGCAGCCAAAAAGGGACCGGCGGGACCTATGAGCAGTTCTTC.